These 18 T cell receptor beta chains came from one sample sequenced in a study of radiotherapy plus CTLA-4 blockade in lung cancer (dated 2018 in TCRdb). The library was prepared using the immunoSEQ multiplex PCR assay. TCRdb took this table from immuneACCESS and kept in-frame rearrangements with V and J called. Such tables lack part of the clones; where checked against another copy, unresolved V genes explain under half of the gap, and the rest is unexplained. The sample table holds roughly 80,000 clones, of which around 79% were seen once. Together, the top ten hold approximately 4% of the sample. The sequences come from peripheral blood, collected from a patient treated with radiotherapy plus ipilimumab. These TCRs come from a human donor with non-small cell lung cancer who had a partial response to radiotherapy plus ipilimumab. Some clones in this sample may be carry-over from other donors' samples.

CDR3 protein: CASSVRGYNSPLHF. Written as DNA, the CDR3 is TGTGCCAGCAGCGTCAGGGGGTATAATTCACCCCTCCACTTT. The chain uses TRBV9 and TRBJ1-6, with 7 bases fitting TRBD1. The trim removed 2 bases at V and 4 bases at J, leaving 0 bases unmatched. Per the germline V gene, CDR1 is SGDLS and CDR2 is YYNGEE. The CDR3 extends over 14 amino acids. The complete variable domain, with remaining parts taken from reference TRBV9 and TRBJ1-6, reads DSGVTQTPKHLITATGQRVTLRCSPRSGDLSVYWYQQSLDQGLQFLIQYYNGEERAKGNILERFSAQQFPDLHSELNLSSLELGDSALYFCASSVRGYNSPLHFGNGTRLTVT.

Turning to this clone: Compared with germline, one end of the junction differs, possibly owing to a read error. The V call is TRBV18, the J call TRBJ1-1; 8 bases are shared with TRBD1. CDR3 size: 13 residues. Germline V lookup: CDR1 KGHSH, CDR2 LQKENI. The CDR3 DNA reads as TGTGCCAGCTCCCCACAGGGGGACACTGAAGCTTTCTTT. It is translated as CASSPQGDTEAFF.

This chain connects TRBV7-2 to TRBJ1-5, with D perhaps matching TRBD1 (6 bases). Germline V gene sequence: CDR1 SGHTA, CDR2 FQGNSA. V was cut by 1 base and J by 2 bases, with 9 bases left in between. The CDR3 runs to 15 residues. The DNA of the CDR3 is TGTGCCAGCAGCTTAGGAGGGGGTGGCAATCAGCCCCAGCATTTT. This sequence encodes CASSLGGGGNQPQHF.

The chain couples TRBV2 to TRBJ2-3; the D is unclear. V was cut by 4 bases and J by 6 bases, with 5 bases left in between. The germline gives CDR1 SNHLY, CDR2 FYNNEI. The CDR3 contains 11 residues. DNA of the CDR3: TGTGCCAGCAGTGGAGGTGATACGCAGTATTTT. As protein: CASSGGDTQYF.

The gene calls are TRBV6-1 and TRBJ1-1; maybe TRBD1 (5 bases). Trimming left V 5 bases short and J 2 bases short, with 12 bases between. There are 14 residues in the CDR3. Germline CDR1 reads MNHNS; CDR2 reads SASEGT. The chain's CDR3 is CASSLSGGNTEAFF. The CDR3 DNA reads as TGTGCCAGCAGTCTATCCGGGGGTAACACTGAAGCTTTCTTT.

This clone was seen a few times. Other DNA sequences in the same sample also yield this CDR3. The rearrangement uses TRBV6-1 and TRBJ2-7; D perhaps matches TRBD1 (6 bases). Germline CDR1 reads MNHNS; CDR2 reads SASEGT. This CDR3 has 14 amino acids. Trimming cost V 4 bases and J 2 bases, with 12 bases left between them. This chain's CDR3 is CASSADRFPYEQYF. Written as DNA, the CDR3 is TGTGCCAGCAGTGCAGACAGGTTTCCCTACGAGCAGTACTTC.

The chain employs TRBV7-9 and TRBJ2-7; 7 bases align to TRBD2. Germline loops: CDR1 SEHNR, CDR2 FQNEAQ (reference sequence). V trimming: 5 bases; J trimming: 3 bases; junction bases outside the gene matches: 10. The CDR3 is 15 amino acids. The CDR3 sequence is CASSPRLAGIYEQYF. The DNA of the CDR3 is TGTGCCAGCAGCCCAAGACTAGCAGGGATCTACGAGCAGTACTTC.

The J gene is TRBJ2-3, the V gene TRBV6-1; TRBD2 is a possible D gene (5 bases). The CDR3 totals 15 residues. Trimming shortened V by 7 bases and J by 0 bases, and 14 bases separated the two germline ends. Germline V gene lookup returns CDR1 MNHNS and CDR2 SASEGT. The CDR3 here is CASKAAQASTDTQYF. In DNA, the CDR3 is TGTGCCAGCAAAGCGGCCCAGGCCAGCACAGATACGCAGTATTTT.

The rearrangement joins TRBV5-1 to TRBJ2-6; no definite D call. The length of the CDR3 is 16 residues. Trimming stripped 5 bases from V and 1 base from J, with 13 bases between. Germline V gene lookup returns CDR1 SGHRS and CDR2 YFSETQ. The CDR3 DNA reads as TGCGCCAGCAGTCACAACGCGGTTTCTGGGGCCAACGTCCTGACTTTC. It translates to CASSHNAVSGANVLTF.

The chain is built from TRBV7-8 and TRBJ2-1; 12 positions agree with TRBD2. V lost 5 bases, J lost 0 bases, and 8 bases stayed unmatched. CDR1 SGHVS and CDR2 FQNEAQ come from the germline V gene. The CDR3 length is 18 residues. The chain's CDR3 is CASSNRLAGELSYNEQFF. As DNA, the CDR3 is TGTGCCAGCAGCAATAGACTAGCGGGAGAGCTCTCCTACAATGAGCAGTTCTTC. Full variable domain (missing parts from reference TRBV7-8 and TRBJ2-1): GAGVSQSPRYKVAKRGQDVALRCDPISGHVSLFWYQQALGQGPEFLTYFQNEAQLDKSGLPSDRFFAERPEGSVSTLKIQRTQQEDSAVYLCASSNRLAGELSYNEQFFGPGTRLTVL.

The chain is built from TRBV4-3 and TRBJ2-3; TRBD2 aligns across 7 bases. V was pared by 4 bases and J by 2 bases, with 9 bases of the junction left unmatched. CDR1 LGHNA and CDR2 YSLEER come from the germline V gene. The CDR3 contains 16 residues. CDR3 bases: TGCGCCAGCAGCCTATCCAGCGGGGCTTTCACAGATACGCAGTATTTT. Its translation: CASSLSSGAFTDTQYF.

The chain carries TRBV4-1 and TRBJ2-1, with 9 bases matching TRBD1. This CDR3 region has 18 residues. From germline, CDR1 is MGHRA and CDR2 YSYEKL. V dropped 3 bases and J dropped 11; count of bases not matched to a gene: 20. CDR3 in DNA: TGCGCCAGCAGCCAGACTACCCCCTTGGACAGGGGAAACCCAAAGCAGTTCTTC. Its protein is CASSQTTPLDRGNPKQFF.

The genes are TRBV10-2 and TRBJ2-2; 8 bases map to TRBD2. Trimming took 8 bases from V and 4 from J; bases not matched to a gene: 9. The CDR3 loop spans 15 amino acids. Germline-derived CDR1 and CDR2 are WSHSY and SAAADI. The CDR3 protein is CASGNSGEGTGELFF. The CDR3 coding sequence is TGCGCCAGCGGAAATAGCGGGGAAGGCACCGGGGAGCTGTTTTTT.

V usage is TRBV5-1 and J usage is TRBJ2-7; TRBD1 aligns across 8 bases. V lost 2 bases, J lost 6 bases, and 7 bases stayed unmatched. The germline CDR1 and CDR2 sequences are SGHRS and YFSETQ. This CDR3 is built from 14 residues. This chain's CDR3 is CASSFRDRTTEQYF. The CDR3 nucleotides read TGCGCCAGCAGCTTCCGGGACAGGACCACCGAGCAGTACTTC.

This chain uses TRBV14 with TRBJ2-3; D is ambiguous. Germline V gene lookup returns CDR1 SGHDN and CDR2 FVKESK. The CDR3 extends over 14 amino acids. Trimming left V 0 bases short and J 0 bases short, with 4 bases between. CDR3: CASSQEGSTDTQYF. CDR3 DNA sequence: TGTGCCAGCAGCCAAGAGGGCAGCACAGATACGCAGTATTTT.

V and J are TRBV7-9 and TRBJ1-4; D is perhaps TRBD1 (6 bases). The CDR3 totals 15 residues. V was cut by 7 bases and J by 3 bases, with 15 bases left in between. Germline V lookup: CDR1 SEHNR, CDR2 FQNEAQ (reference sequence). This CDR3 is CASNPRGGANEKLFF. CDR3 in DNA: TGTGCCAGCAACCCGAGAGGGGGTGCTAATGAAAAACTGTTTTTT. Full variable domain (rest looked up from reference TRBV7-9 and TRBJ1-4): DTGVSQNPRHKITKRGQNVTFRCDPISEHNRLYWYRQTLGQGPEFLTYFQNEAQLEKSRLLSDRFSAERPKGSFSTLEIQRTEQGDSAMYLCASNPRGGANEKLFFGSGTQLSVL.

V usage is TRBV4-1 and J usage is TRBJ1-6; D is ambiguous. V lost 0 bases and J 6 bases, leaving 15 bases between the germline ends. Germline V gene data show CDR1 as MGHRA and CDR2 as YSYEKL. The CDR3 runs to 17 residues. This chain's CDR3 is CASSQEGGLGGNSPLHF. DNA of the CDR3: TGCGCCAGCAGCCAAGAAGGAGGGCTCGGAGGTAATTCACCCCTCCACTTT.

DNA of the CDR3: TGTGCCAGCAGCTTAGGCGGGGGGTTAGAGACCCAGTACTTC. As protein: CASSLGGGLETQYF. This chain uses TRBV7-3 with TRBJ2-5; TRBD2 agrees at 8 bases. This CDR3 comprises 14 residues. With V trimmed by 2 bases and J by 4 bases, 3 bases remained unmatched. Looked up from germline, CDR1 is SGHTA and CDR2 is FQGTGA.